These T cell receptor beta chains were read from a single sample in a study of blood T cell repertoires in COVID-19. Sequencing used immunoSEQ multiplex PCR; TCRdb keeps in-frame clones, though not all of them. The sample contains approximately 100,000 clones, under 85% of which appear only once. Sequenced input: peripheral blood. The origin of the receptors is an older man with acute or convalescent COVID-19. The CDR3 runs from the conserved cysteine through the conserved F or W. The order of the fields is CDR3 DNA, CDR3 protein, D gene, V gene, clone size, J gene. The D gene is left open where the match is weak. Where a row states a size, it is once, few, many or the class of an expanded clone; other rows omit it.

DNA: TGTGCCAGCAGCCAAGAAGTCTTTCGGACTAGCGGGAGTAAAGGTGAGCAGTTCTTC; CDR3: CASSQEVFRTSGSKGEQFF; D: TRBD2; V: TRBV3-1/TRBV3-2; size: once; J: TRBJ2-1
DNA: TGCGCCAGCAGGGACAACGCGAACACCGGGGAGCTGTTTTTT; CDR3: CASRDNANTGELFF; D: NA; V: TRBV5-1; size: NA; J: TRBJ2-2
DNA: TGTGCCAGCAGTTACCCACAGGCGAACACCGGGGAGCTGTTTTTT; CDR3: CASSYPQANTGELFF; D: NA; V: TRBV6-2/TRBV6-3; size: NA; J: TRBJ2-2
DNA: TGTGCCAGCAGCCAGGAAATCTATGGCTACACCTTC; CDR3: CASSQEIYGYTF; D: NA; V: TRBV28; size: NA; J: TRBJ1-2
DNA: TGTGCCTGGTTAATGCGGGACCTAGACTCTAACTATGGCTACACCTTC; CDR3: CAWLMRDLDSNYGYTF; D: NA; V: TRBV30; size: NA; J: TRBJ1-2
DNA: TGTGCCAGCGAGGGACAGGGTTCTCAGCCCCAGCATTTT; CDR3: CASEGQGSQPQHF; D: TRBD1; V: TRBV2; size: NA; J: TRBJ1-5
DNA: TGTGCCAGCAGCCCGGACTCCTATTTAAACAATGAGCAGTTCTTC; CDR3: CASSPDSYLNNEQFF; D: NA; V: TRBV3-1/TRBV3-2; size: NA; J: TRBJ2-1
DNA: TGTGCCACCTCGCCCCGCTGGCTAGCGGGAGGAGATACGCAGTATTTT; CDR3: CATSPRWLAGGDTQYF; D: TRBD2; V: TRBV19; size: once; J: TRBJ2-3
DNA: TGTGCCAGCAGCCCCAGAACTAGCGGTTCTAGCACAGATACGCAGTATTTT; CDR3: CASSPRTSGSSTDTQYF; D: TRBD2; V: TRBV7-2; size: NA; J: TRBJ2-3
DNA: TGTGCCAGCAGCCAAGAGGGCAGGGGCCCCGCTGGGGCCAACGTCCTGACTTTC; CDR3: CASSQEGRGPAGANVLTF; D: NA; V: TRBV4-2; size: NA; J: TRBJ2-6
DNA: TGTGCCAGCAGGGGACAGGATAATCAGCCCCAGCATTTT; CDR3: CASRGQDNQPQHF; D: TRBD1; V: TRBV6-5; size: NA; J: TRBJ1-5
DNA: TGTGCCACCCGAAAGGGACTAGTCCAAGAGACCCAGTACTTC; CDR3: CATRKGLVQETQYF; D: TRBD2; V: TRBV15; size: NA; J: TRBJ2-5
DNA: TGTGCCAGTAGTGCTCCGGGACAGGCGAACACCGGGGAGCTGTTTTTT; CDR3: CASSAPGQANTGELFF; D: TRBD1; V: TRBV19; size: few; J: TRBJ2-2